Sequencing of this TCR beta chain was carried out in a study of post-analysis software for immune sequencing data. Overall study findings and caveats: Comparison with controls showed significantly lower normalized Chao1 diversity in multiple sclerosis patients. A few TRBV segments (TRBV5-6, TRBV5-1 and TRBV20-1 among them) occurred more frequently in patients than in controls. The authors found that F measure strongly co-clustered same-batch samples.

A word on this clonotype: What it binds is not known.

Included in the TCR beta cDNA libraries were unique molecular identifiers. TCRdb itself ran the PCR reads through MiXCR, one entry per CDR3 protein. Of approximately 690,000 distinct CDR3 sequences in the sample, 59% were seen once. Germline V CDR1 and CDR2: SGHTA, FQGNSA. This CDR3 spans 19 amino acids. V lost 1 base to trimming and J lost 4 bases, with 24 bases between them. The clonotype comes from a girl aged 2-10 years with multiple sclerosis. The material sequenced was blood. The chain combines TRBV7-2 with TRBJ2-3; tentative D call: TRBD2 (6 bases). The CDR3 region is CASSLEGRGRAGIPDTQYF. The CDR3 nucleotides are TGTGCCAGCAGCTTAGAGGGTAGAGGCAGGGCGGGGATCCCAGATACGCAGTATTTT.